This T cell receptor beta chain was profiled in a study of regulatory T cells in long-lasting Graves disease. The wider study: The definition of persistent Graves' disease was over 5 years of antithyroid drugs with positive TSH receptor antibodies.

Time point reported: persistent/refractory GD, antithyroid drugs over 5 years with positive TRAb. RNA extracted from PBMCs served as the sequencing template. Under American Thyroid Association guidelines, Graves' disease was diagnosed. The patient group derived from an endocrinology department in Xi'an, China. In germline, CDR1 is SGHTA, CDR2 FQGNSA. The CDR3 sequence is 16 residues long. The trim removed 7 bases at V and 4 bases at J, leaving 9 bases unmatched. CDR3 regions were amplified by Arm-PCR using iRepertoire HTBI primers to build TCR beta libraries. In the original analysis: Spanning all samples, the identified segments comprised around 64 TRBV and approximately 15 TRBJ. TCRdb reprocessed the multiplex PCR reads with MiXCR, giving one entry per CDR3 protein. The V and J calls were not made by the authors but by TCRdb's processing. Of 300,000 to 500,000 distinct CDR3 sequences listed, less than 25% are singletons.

Sequences were derived from peripheral blood mononuclear cells (PBMCs), sampled when the disease was refractory, from a patient treated with antithyroid drugs. The chain recombines TRBV7-2 with TRBJ2-6; 8 bases line up with TRBD1. This sequence was found in a female donor with Graves disease. As DNA, the CDR3 is TGTGCCAGCATCCAGGGGGCTCTCTTGGGGGCCAACGTCCTGACTTTC. This codes for CASIQGALLGANVLTF.